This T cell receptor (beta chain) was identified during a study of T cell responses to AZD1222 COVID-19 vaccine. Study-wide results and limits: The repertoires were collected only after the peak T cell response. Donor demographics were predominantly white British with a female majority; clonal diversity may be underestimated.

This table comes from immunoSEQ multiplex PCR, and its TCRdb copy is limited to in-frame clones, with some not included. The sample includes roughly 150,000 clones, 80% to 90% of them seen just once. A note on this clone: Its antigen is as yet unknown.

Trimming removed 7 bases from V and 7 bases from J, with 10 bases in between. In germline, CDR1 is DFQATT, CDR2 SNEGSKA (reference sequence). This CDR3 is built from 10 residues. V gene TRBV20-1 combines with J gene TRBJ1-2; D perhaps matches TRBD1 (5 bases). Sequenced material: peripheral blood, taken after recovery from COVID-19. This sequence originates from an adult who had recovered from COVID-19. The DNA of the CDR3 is TGCAGTGTCGGGGGGTCTGGCTACACCTTC. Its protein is CSVGGSGYTF.